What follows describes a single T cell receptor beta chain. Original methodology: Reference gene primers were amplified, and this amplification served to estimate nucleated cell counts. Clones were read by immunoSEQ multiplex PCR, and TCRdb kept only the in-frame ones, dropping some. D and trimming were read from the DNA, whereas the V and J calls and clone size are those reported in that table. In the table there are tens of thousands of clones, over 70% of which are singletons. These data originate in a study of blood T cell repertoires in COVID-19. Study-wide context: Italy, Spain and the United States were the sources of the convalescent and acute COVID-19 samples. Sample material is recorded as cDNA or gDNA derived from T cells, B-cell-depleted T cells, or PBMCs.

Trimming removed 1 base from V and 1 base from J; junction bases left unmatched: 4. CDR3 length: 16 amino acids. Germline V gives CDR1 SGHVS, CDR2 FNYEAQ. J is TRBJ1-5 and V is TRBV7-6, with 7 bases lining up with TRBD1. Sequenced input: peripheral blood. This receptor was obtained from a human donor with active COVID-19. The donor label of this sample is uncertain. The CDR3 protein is CASSLEQGLSNQPQHF. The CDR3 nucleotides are TGTGCCAGCAGCTTAGAACAGGGGTTAAGCAATCAGCCCCAGCATTTT.